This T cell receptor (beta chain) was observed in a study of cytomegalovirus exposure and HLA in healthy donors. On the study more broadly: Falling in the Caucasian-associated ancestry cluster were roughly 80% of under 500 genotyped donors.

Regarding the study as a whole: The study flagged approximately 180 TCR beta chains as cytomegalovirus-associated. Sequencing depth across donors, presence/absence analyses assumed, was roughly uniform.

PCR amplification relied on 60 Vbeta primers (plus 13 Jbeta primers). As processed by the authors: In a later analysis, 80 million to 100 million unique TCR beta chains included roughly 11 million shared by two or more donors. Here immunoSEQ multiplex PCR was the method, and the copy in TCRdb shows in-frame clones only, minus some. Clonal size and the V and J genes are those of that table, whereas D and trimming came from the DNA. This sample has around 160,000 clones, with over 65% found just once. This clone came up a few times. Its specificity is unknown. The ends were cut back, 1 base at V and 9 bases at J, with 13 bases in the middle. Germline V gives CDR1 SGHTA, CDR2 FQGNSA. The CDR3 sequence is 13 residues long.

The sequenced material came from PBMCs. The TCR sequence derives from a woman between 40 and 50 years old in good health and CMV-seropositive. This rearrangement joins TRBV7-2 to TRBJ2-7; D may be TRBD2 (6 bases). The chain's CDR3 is CASSLVEGNWQYF. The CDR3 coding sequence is TGTGCCAGCAGCTTAGTGGAGGGCAACTGGCAGTACTTC. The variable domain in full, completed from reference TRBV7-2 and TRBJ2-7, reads GAGVSQSPSNKVTEKGKDVELRCDPISGHTALYWYRQSLGQGLEFLIYFQGNSAPDKSGLPSDRFSAERTGGSVSTLTIQRTQQEDSAVYLCASSLVEGNWQYFGPGTRLTVT.